The present T cell receptor beta chain was sequenced within a study of T-cell reconstitution after alpha-beta-depleted transplantation in children. Regarding the study as a whole: Several hundred expanded graft clones reportedly gave rise to the alpha-beta T cells present about two months after transplant. Elevated TCRbeta diversity at day 60 was traced, in some patients, to surviving recipient T cells and thymic progenitors.

The CDR3 runs 14 residues. The V gene's germline CDR1 is SGHRS and CDR2 YFSETQ. V dropped 0 bases and J dropped 3 bases, with 10 bases sitting between them. The authors prepared the TCRbeta library with unique molecular identifiers. TCRdb itself ran the PCR reads through MiXCR, one entry per CDR3 protein. The sample records just under 350,000 distinct CDR3 sequences, roughly 16% being singletons. The sample holds many counts of this clonotype. As yet, its antigen is unknown. The specimen was PBMCs, mostly from graft donor cells, collected 360 days after TCRalphabeta/CD19-depleted stem cell transplant. The receptor's source is a male patient between 2 and 10 years old who had a stem cell transplant for acute lymphoblastic leukemia, so the T cells may come from the graft donor. This chain connects TRBV5-1 to TRBJ2-7; tentatively, D is TRBD1 (6 bases). In DNA, the CDR3 is TGCGCCAGCAGCTTGGTGCAGGGGAACTACGAGCAGTACTTC. Protein: CASSLVQGNYEQYF.